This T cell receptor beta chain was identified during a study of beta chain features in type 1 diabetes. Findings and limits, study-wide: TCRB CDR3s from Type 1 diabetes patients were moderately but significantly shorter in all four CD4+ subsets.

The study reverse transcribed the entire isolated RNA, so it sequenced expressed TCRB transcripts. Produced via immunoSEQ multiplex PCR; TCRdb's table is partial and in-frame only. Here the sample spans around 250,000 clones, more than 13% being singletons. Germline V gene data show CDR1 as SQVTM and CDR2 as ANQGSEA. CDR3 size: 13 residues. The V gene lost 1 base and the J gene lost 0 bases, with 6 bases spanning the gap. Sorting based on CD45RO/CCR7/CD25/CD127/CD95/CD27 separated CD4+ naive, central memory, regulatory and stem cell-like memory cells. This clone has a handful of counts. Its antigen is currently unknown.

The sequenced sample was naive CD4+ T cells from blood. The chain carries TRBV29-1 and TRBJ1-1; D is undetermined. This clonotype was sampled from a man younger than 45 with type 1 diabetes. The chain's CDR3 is CSVEVTLNTEAFF. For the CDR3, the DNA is TGCAGCGTTGAAGTAACACTGAACACTGAAGCTTTCTTT.